This T cell receptor (beta chain) was identified in a study of shared clonotypes between healthy human individuals. Looking at the study overall: Serving as donors were two women and a few men, whose ages spanned 18 to 49.

Germline V gives CDR1 SGHRS, CDR2 YFSETQ. V lost 0 bases and J lost 7; bases outside the gene matches: 5. CDR3 length: 15 amino acids. The assay used deep level. TCRdb's copy holds only in-frame clones and misses some; the assay was immunoSEQ multiplex PCR. In the table there are millions of clones, around nine tenths of which are singletons. Details on this clone: This sample also contains other DNA sequences that code for the same CDR3.

The source material was naive CD4+ T cells sorted from blood. Subset indicated: CD45RA+ positively selected. The chain uses TRBV5-1 and TRBJ2-2; 8 positions agree with TRBD1. This clonotype originated in a man between 18 and 29 years old in good health. The CDR3 nucleotides read TGCGCCAGCAGCTTGGGGCAGGGGGCTATCGGGGAGCTGTTTTTT. It encodes CASSLGQGAIGELFF.